A single sample is the source of the 21 T cell receptor beta chains below, sequenced in a study of cytomegalovirus exposure and HLA in healthy donors. PCR used 60 Vbeta primers and 13 Jbeta primers. Using immunoSEQ multiplex PCR, the repertoire was profiled, and TCRdb retains in-frame clones only, with some absent. The sample lists approximately 110,000 clones, about 85% occurring once. Specimen: PBMCs. These receptors were obtained from a man aged 45-60 years in good health and CMV-seronegative.

The chain's CDR3 is CASSIRSGSTDTQYF. The CDR3 nucleotides are TGTGCCAGTAGTATTAGGTCGGGAAGCACAGATACGCAGTATTTT. The chain uses TRBV19 and TRBJ2-3; TRBD2 might be the D (5 bases). The CDR3 sequence is 15 residues long. Trimming took off 3 bases at V and 0 bases at J, with 10 bases between the two ends. Germline V lookup: CDR1 LNHDA, CDR2 SQIVND (reference sequence).

This clone was seen a single time. This rearrangement joins TRBV5-6 to TRBJ1-5, with 8 bases that match TRBD1. Looked up from germline, CDR1 is SGHDT and CDR2 is YYEEEE. The CDR3 spans 15 residues. J lost 0 bases, V lost 4 bases, and 3 bases had no gene match. The CDR3 region has the DNA TGTGCCAGCAGCCGGACAGGGTATAGCAATCAGCCCCAGCATTTT. The encoded protein is CASSRTGYSNQPQHF. The full variable domain, rest sourced from reference TRBV5-6 and TRBJ1-5, is DAGVTQSPTHLIKTRGQQVTLRCSPKSGHDTVSWYQQALGQGPQFIFQYYEEEERQRGNFPDRFSGHQFPNYSSELNVNALLLGDSALYLCASSRTGYSNQPQHFGDGTRLSIL.

The chain carries TRBV9 and TRBJ2-1; TRBD2 is a possible D gene (6 bases). The germline V gene encodes CDR1 SGDLS and CDR2 YYNGEE. The CDR3 is 16 amino acids. V was pared by 1 base and J by 0 bases, with 11 bases between. This CDR3 is CASSVMAGSSYNEQFF. In nucleotides, the CDR3 is TGTGCCAGCAGCGTAATGGCCGGGAGCTCCTACAATGAGCAGTTCTTC.

The V gene is TRBV19, the J gene TRBJ1-3; D gene uncertain. Germline CDR1 LNHDA, CDR2 SQIVND (reference sequence). V lost 4 bases and J 4 bases, leaving 8 bases between the germline ends. The CDR3 sequence is 13 residues long. CDR3 DNA sequence: TGTGCCAGTAGTACCGGTTCGGGAAACACCATATATTTT. Amino acids: CASSTGSGNTIYF.

The chain uses TRBV6-6 and TRBJ1-4; 12 positions match TRBD1. The CDR3 runs 15 residues. Losses at the gene ends were 2 bases for V and 8 bases for J; bases not matched to a gene: 3. Per germline, CDR1 MNHNY and CDR2 SVGAGI (reference sequence). CDR3 in amino acids: CASSYGTGGWEKLFF. CDR3 DNA sequence: TGTGCCAGCAGTTACGGGACAGGGGGCTGGGAAAAACTGTTTTTT.

The chain uses TRBV9 and TRBJ2-7; D is perhaps TRBD2 (6 bases). The V gene lost 2 bases and the J gene lost 4 bases, with 16 bases spanning the gap. The germline V gene has CDR1 SGDLS and CDR2 YYNGEE. CDR3 length: 15 residues. The chain's CDR3 is CASSVGGAHEYEQYF. DNA of the CDR3: TGTGCCAGCAGCGTCGGAGGGGCGCATGAATACGAGCAGTACTTC.

The gene calls are TRBV19 and TRBJ1-1; no clear D gene. V was trimmed by 2 bases and J by 2 bases, leaving 12 bases between them. This CDR3 contains 15 residues. Germline V gene data show CDR1 as LNHDA and CDR2 as SQIVND (reference sequence). The chain's CDR3 is CASSINEAHNTEAFF. CDR3 bases: TGTGCCAGTAGTATAAATGAGGCACACAACACTGAAGCTTTCTTT. The variable domain in full, completed from reference TRBV19 and TRBJ1-1, reads DGGITQSPKYLFRKEGQNVTLSCEQNLNHDAMYWYRQDPGQGLRLIYYSQIVNDFQKGDIAEGYSVSREKKESFPLTVTSAQKNPTAFYLCASSINEAHNTEAFFGQGTRLTVV.

The chain carries TRBV7-9 and TRBJ2-1; perhaps TRBD1 as D (6 bases). CDR1 SEHNR and CDR2 FQNEAQ come from the germline V gene (reference sequence). CDR3 size: 16 residues. Trimming took 2 bases from V and 6 from J, leaving 17 bases between them. The CDR3 coding sequence is TGTGCCAGCAGCTTATCTGGGACAAGACGTTCCAATGAGCAGTTCTTC. It translates to CASSLSGTRRSNEQFF.

The chain joins TRBV25-1 to TRBJ2-1, with 8 bases matching TRBD1. The CDR3 spans 16 residues. V dropped 4 bases and J dropped 4; count of bases not matched to a gene: 9. The germline V gene has CDR1 MGHDK and CDR2 SYGVNS. The chain's CDR3 is CASSALRGPKYNEQFF. CDR3 nucleotide sequence: TGTGCCAGCAGTGCCCTCAGGGGGCCCAAATACAATGAGCAGTTCTTC.

V is TRBV12-5 and J is TRBJ2-7, with 15 nucleotides matching TRBD2. The CDR3 has 16 residues. CDR1 and CDR2 (germline): LGHNT, FRNRAP. The junction had 9 bases not matched to a gene; V was cut back by 6 bases and J by 6 bases. CDR3 residues: CASGRGGTSGRREQYF. For the CDR3, the DNA is TGTGCTAGTGGACGGGGGGGGACTAGCGGGAGGCGCGAGCAGTACTTC. The full variable domain, rest sourced from reference TRBV12-5 and TRBJ2-7, is DARVTQTPRHKVTEMGQEVTMRCQPILGHNTVFWYRQTMMQGLELLAYFRNRAPLDDSGMPKDRFSAEMPDATLATLKIQPSEPRDSAVYFCASGRGGTSGRREQYFGPGTRLTVT.

The chain recombines TRBV28 with TRBJ1-1; the D gene is possibly TRBD1 (6 bases). The V end lost 11 bases, the J end lost 9 bases, and 25 bases lay between the germline ends. CDR1 and CDR2 from the germline V gene are MDHEN and SYDVKM. The CDR3 is made up of 14 amino acids. CDR3 region: CASLGAEIGLKAFF. DNA for the CDR3: TGTGCCTCCCTGGGGGCCGAGATTGGACTGAAAGCTTTCTTT.

This chain connects TRBV5-1 to TRBJ2-5; D perhaps matches TRBD1 (6 bases). The germline gives CDR1 SGHRS, CDR2 YFSETQ. This CDR3 has 13 amino acids. The germline V and J ends were trimmed by 0 bases and 4 bases, with 7 bases remaining between them. The CDR3 region is CASSLGQVETQYF. In DNA, the CDR3 is TGCGCCAGCAGCTTGGGACAGGTAGAGACCCAGTACTTC.

V usage is TRBV7-8 and J usage is TRBJ2-3, with 10 bases fitting TRBD2. This CDR3 comprises 18 residues. Germline CDR1 SGHVS, CDR2 FQNEAQ. The V and J ends lost 5 bases and 2 bases, in that order; junction bases with no gene match: 13. The CDR3 spells CASSQILAGFPPTDTQYF. The CDR3 DNA reads as TGTGCCAGCAGCCAAATACTAGCGGGGTTCCCCCCCACAGATACGCAGTATTTT.

This clone was recorded only once. The chain carries TRBV4-3 and TRBJ2-1; TRBD2 matches 10 bases. Trimming took 4 bases from V and 5 from J; bases not matched to a gene: 8. The germline V gene has CDR1 LGHNA and CDR2 YSLEER. This CDR3 comprises 16 residues. CDR3 residues: CASSLLAGVINNEQFF. CDR3 DNA sequence: TGCGCCAGCAGCCTCCTAGCGGGAGTGATTAACAATGAGCAGTTCTTC.

This clone has only a few counts. The J gene is TRBJ2-3, the V gene TRBV25-1; 9 bases map to TRBD1. CDR3 length equals 14 residues. Losses at the gene ends were 3 bases for V and 4 bases for J; bases not matched to a gene: 2. Germline V CDR1 and CDR2: MGHDK, SYGVNS. This chain's CDR3 is CASSEGDRADTQYF. CDR3 sequence (DNA): TGTGCCAGCAGTGAGGGGGACAGGGCAGATACGCAGTATTTT.

The chain has TRBV4-3 and TRBJ2-7, with D possibly TRBD2 on 5 matching bases. Germline CDR1 LGHNA, CDR2 YSLEER. The CDR3 contains 15 residues. The V end lost 1 base, the J end lost 12 bases, and 22 bases lay between the germline ends. CDR3 residues: CASSQAHSYYGVPYF. The CDR3 nucleotides read TGCGCCAGCAGCCAAGCCCACAGCTACTACGGGGTTCCGTACTTC.

This clone was detected a few times. This sequence joins TRBV5-8 and TRBJ2-5, with 9 bases fitting TRBD2. This CDR3 comprises 15 residues. V dropped 2 bases and J dropped 5; count of bases not matched to a gene: 7. CDR1 is SGHTS and CDR2 is YDEGEE in the germline V gene. The CDR3 protein is CASSFDSGSAETQYF. The CDR3 DNA follows: TGTGCCAGCAGCTTCGATAGCGGGAGTGCCGAGACCCAGTACTTC.

The chain is built from TRBV5-4 and TRBJ2-7; the D gene is possibly TRBD1 (6 bases). Germline CDR1 and CDR2: SGHNT and YYREEE (reference sequence). V lost 0 bases and J 1 base, leaving 8 bases between the germline ends. The CDR3 has 14 amino acids. The CDR3 here is CASSLDRVSYEQYF. The CDR3 bases are TGTGCCAGCAGCTTGGACAGGGTGTCCTACGAGCAGTACTTC.

The chain carries TRBV9 and TRBJ2-7, with D tentatively TRBD1 (6 bases). CDR3 size: 15 residues. V was trimmed by 2 bases and J by 5 bases, leaving 17 bases between them. Per germline, CDR1 SGDLS and CDR2 YYNGEE. The CDR3 DNA reads as TGTGCCAGCAGCGTTTTGGGAAATGGGGGCGACGAGCAGTACTTC. Protein: CASSVLGNGGDEQYF.

V gene TRBV30 combines with J gene TRBJ1-4; 7 bases map to TRBD1. Germline V lookup: CDR1 GTSNPN, CDR2 SVGIG (reference sequence). After removal of 7 bases from V and 4 bases from J, the junction contained 6 bases not matched to a gene. The CDR3 contains 13 residues. The CDR3 nucleotides read TGTGCCTACTCACGACAGGGTAATGAAAAACTGTTTTTT. It specifies CAYSRQGNEKLFF.

J is TRBJ2-1 and V is TRBV7-8; D perhaps matches TRBD2 (5 bases). Deletions cut 6 bases from V and 4 bases from J, with 16 bases between. Germline CDR1 is SGHVS and CDR2 is FQNEAQ. The CDR3 runs 15 residues. CDR3 coding DNA: TGTGCCAGCAGGCCTGGCGGGCCCCTATACAATGAGCAGTTCTTC. Protein sequence: CASRPGGPLYNEQFF.